This T cell receptor beta chain was sequenced during a study of graft-versus-host responses after intestinal transplantation. This CDR3 is 13 amino acids long. Germline CDR1 reads SQVTM; CDR2 reads ANQGSEA. Here immunoSEQ multiplex PCR was the method, and the copy in TCRdb shows in-frame clones only, minus some. The table records 20,000 to 25,000 clones, 50% to 60% of them present only once. With regard to this clone: A read error may produce the germline difference seen at one junction end.

Material: alloreactive CD4+ T cells from a mixed lymphocyte reaction culture, obtained before intestinal transplant. The subset: CFSE-low proliferating T cells sorted from roughly 6-day pre-transplant mixed lymphocyte reaction (GvH or HvG direction). This sequence was found in a human patient who received an intestinal transplant. The rearrangement uses TRBV29-1 and TRBJ1-2; D perhaps matches TRBD1 (5 bases). CDR3 region: CSVDTGTNYGYTF. CDR3 nucleotide sequence: TGCAGCGTTGATACCGGGACTAATTATGGCTACACCTTC.